Each of the 3 T cell receptor beta chains below was sequenced from the same sample in a study of post-analysis software for immune sequencing data. Unique molecular identifiers had been added to the TCR beta cDNA libraries. Using its own MiXCR run on the PCR reads, TCRdb lists one record per CDR3 protein. In the table there are over 150,000 distinct CDR3 sequences, 35% to 40% of which are singletons. Sequencing was performed on blood, taken after autologous hematopoietic stem cell transplantation. The origin of the receptors is a girl aged 5-17 years with multiple sclerosis.

This CDR3 is CASSAGELSTDTQYF. CDR3 bases: TGCGCCAGCAGCGCAGGGGAGTTGAGCACAGATACGCAGTATTTT. This sequence joins TRBV5-1 and TRBJ2-3; possibly TRBD1 for D (6 bases). The V end was cut by 4 bases, the J end by 0 bases, with 12 bases between. CDR1 and CDR2 (germline): SGHRS, YFSETQ. This CDR3 is 15 amino acids long.

In its sample, this clonotype was seen a few times. The V call is TRBV7-2, the J call TRBJ2-7; 9 nucleotides line up with TRBD1. Germline V lookup: CDR1 SGHTA, CDR2 FQGNSA. V was clipped by 6 bases and J by 2 bases; unmatched bases: 5. The CDR3 runs 14 residues. For the CDR3, the DNA is TGTGCCAGCAGTAGGTGGGACAGGGCCTACGAGCAGTACTTC. It is translated as CASSRWDRAYEQYF.

The chain is built from TRBV6-5 and TRBJ2-7, with TRBD2 matching 7 bases. J was trimmed by 1 base and V by 2 bases; bases with no gene match: 2. Germline-derived CDR1 and CDR2 are MNHEY and SVGAGI. The CDR3 contains 14 residues. DNA of the CDR3: TGTGCCAGCAGTTACCGGGACTATTCCTACGAGCAGTACTTC. It translates to CASSYRDYSYEQYF.